The entry below describes one TCR beta chain. The antigen is not known. Here immunoSEQ multiplex PCR was the method, and the copy in TCRdb shows in-frame clones only, minus some. The repertoire consists of 5,500 to 7,000 clones, with approximately 82% occurring once and the leading ten covering less than 70%. The source of the sample is a study of T cells in localized non-small cell lung cancer. The study, taken as a whole, reports: Median detection of top 100 tumor clones in adjacent lung was over 45 clones. Sequencing was limited to one tumor region, leaving the possibility of heterogeneity open. Peak T cell clonality was found in uninvolved adjacent lung, exceeding tumor. Higher adjacent-lung clonality was associated with shorter survival.

The CDR3 sequence is 18 residues long. The V gene lost 0 bases and the J gene lost 1 base, with 19 bases spanning the gap. Per the germline V gene, CDR1 is SGHDT and CDR2 is YYEEEE. The chain is built from TRBV5-6 and TRBJ1-1; D gene unclear. The sample in question was peripheral blood mononuclear cells, obtained before any cancer treatment. The clonotype originates from a female donor over 55 with stage II lung adenocarcinoma. CDR3 loop: CASSLVGSSRAKNTEAFF. The CDR3 DNA sequence: TGTGCCAGCAGCTTGGTTGGTAGCTCACGCGCCAAGAACACTGAAGCTTTCTTT.